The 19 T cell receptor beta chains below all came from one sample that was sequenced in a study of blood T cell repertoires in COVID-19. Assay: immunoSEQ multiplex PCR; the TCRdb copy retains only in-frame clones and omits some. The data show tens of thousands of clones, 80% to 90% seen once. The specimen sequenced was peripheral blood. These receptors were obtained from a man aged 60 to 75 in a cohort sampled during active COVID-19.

CDR3 protein: CATSLRGVNQPQHF. CDR3 in DNA: TGTGCCACCAGCCTTCGGGGGGTCAATCAGCCCCAGCATTTT. This chain links TRBV15 with TRBJ1-5, with D possibly being TRBD1 (5 bases). V was shortened by 5 bases and J by 3 bases, with 11 bases between the two germline ends. Germline loops: CDR1 LNHNV, CDR2 YYDKDF (reference sequence). The CDR3 totals 14 residues.

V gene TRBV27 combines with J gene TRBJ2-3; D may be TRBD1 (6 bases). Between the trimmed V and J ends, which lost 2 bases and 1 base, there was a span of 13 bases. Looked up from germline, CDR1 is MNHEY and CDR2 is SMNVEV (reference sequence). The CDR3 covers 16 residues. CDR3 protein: CASSLVGAFGTDTQYF. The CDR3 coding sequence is TGTGCCAGCAGTTTAGTGGGGGCTTTCGGCACAGATACGCAGTATTTT.

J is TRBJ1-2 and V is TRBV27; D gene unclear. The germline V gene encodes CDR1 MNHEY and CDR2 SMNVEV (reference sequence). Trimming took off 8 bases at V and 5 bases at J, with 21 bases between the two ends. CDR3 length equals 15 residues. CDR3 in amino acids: CASRIEHKSSYGYTF. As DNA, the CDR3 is TGTGCCAGCCGAATCGAACATAAATCTTCTTATGGCTACACCTTC.

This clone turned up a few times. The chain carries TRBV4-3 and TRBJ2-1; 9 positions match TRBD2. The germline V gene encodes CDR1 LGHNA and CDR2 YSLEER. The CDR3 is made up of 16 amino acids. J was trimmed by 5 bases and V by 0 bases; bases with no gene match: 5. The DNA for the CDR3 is TGCGCCAGCAGCCAAGATTGGGCGGGGGGGAACAATGAGCAGTTCTTC. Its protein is CASSQDWAGGNNEQFF.

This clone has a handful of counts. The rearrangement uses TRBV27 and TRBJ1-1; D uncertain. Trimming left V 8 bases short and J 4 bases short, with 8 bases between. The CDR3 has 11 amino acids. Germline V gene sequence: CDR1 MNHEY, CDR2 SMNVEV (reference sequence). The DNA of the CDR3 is TGTGCCAGCCGCCGGGGCACTGAAGCTTTCTTT. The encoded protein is CASRRGTEAFF.

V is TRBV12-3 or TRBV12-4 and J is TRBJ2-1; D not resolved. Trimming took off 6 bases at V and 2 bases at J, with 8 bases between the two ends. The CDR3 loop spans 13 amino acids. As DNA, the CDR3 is TGTGCCAGCAGCCGCACTACCTACAATGAGCAGTTCTTC. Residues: CASSRTTYNEQFF.

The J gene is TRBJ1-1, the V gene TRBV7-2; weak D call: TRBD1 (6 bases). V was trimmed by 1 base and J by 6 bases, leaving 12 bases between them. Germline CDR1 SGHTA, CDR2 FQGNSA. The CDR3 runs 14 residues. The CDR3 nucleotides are TGTGCCAGCAGCTTAGGGACAGTCCTCTCTGAAGCTTTCTTT. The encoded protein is CASSLGTVLSEAFF.

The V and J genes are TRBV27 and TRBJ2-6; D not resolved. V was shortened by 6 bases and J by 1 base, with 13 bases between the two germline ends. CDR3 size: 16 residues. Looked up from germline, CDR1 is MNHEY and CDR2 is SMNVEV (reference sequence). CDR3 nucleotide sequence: TGTGCCAGCAGCCAAAACGGGTGGTCTGGGGCCAACGTCCTGACTTTC. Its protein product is CASSQNGWSGANVLTF.

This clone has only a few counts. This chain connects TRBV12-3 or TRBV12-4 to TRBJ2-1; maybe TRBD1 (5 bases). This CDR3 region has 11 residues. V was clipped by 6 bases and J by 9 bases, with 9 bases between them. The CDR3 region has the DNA TGTGCCAGCAGACAGGTGGGTGAGCAGTTCTTC. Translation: CASRQVGEQFF.

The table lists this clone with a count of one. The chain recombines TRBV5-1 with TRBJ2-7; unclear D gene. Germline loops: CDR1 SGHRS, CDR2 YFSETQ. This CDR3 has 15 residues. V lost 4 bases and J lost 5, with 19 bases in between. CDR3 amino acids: CASSPETGLSHEQYF. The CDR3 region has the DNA TGCGCCAGCAGCCCAGAGACGGGTCTGAGCCACGAGCAGTACTTC.

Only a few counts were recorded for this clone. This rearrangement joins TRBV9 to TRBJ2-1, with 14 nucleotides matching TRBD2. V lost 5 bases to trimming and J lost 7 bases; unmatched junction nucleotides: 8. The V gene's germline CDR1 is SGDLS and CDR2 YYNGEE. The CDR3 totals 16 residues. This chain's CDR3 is CASSILTSGGVNEQFF. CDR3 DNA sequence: TGTGCCAGCAGTATCCTGACTAGCGGGGGGGTTAATGAGCAGTTCTTC.

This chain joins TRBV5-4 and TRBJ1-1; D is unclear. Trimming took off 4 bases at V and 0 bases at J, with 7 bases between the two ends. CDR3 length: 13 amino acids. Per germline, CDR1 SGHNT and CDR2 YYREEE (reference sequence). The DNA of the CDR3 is TGTGCCAGCAGCCTAGTCATGAACACTGAAGCTTTCTTT. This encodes CASSLVMNTEAFF.

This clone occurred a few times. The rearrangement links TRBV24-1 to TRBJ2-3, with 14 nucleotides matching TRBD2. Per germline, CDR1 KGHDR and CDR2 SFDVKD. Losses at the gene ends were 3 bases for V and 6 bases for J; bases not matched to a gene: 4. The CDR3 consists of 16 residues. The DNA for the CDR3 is TGTGCCACCAGTGATCCGACTAGCGGGAGGGGGGATACGCAGTATTTT. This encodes CATSDPTSGRGDTQYF.

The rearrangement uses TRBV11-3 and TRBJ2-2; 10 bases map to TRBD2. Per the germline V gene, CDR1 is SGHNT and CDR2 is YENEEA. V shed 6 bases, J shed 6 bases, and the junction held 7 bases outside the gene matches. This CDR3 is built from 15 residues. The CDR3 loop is CASRTPAGGPGELFF. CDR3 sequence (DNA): TGTGCCAGCAGGACCCCAGCGGGGGGGCCCGGGGAGCTGTTTTTT.

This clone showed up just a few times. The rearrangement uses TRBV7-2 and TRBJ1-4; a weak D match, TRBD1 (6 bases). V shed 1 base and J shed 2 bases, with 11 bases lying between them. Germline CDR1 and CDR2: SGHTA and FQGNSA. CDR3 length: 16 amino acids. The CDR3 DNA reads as TGTGCCAGCAGCTTAGGACAGGTTTCGACTAATGAAAAACTGTTTTTT. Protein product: CASSLGQVSTNEKLFF. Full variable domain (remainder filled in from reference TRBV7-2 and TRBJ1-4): GAGVSQSPSNKVTEKGKDVELRCDPISGHTALYWYRQSLGQGLEFLIYFQGNSAPDKSGLPSDRFSAERTGGSVSTLTIQRTQQEDSAVYLCASSLGQVSTNEKLFFGSGTQLSVL.

The DNA of the CDR3 is TGTGCCAGCAGTTACGGACAGGCCGTCGGCTACACCTTC. Protein sequence: CASSYGQAVGYTF. J is TRBJ1-2 and V is TRBV6-5; 7 nucleotides line up with TRBD1. This CDR3 contains 13 residues. With V trimmed by 2 bases and J by 8 bases, 5 bases remained unmatched. Germline loops: CDR1 MNHEY, CDR2 SVGAGI.

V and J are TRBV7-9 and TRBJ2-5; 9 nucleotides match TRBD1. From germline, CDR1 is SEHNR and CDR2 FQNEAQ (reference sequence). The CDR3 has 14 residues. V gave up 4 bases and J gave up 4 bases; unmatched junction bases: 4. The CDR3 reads CASSSGQGTETQYF. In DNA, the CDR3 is TGTGCCAGCAGCTCCGGACAGGGGACAGAGACCCAGTACTTC.

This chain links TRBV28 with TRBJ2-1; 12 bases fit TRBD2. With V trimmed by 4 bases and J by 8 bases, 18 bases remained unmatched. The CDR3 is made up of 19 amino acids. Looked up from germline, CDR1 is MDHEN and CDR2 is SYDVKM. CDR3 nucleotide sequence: TGTGCCAGCAGTTCCCGACTAGCGGGAGTTCTTTCCCCCAAAGATGAGCAGTTCTTC. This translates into CASSSRLAGVLSPKDEQFF.

Here the CDR3 DNA reads TGTGCCAGCAGCCAAACAGGGTCTGAAGCTTTCTTT. Translated, it gives CASSQTGSEAFF. This chain connects TRBV11-3 to TRBJ1-1, with D possibly being TRBD1 (6 bases). CDR1 is SGHNT and CDR2 is YENEEA in the germline V gene. CDR3 length: 12 amino acids. Deletions cut 5 bases from V and 6 bases from J, with 10 bases between.